Each of the 27 T cell receptor beta chains below was sequenced from the same sample in a study of identical twins. MiXCR, run by TCRdb on the 5' RACE reads, gives a single entry per CDR3 protein. The table records a few hundred thousand distinct CDR3 sequences, around an eighth of them present only once. These data were likewise used in another study, on yellow fever vaccine responses in identical twins.

Sequences were obtained from CD4+ T cells sorted from blood. The receptors derive from a woman aged 18-30 years in good health.

This clonotype has a handful of counts. The gene calls are TRBV9 and TRBJ2-3, with 9 bases matching TRBD2. This CDR3 has 15 amino acids. Germline assignment: CDR1 SGDLS and CDR2 YYNGEE. V dropped 3 bases and J dropped 2; count of bases not matched to a gene: 4. The CDR3 DNA sequence: TGTGCCAGCAGCGCGACTAGCGGCTACACAGATACGCAGTATTTT. Translation gives CASSATSGYTDTQYF.

This clonotype was picked up a small number of times. The chain recombines TRBV20-1 with TRBJ2-5; 7 nucleotides agree with TRBD1. V gave up 3 bases and J gave up 5 bases; unmatched junction bases: 9. The length of the CDR3 is 14 residues. CDR1 is DFQATT, CDR2 SNEGSKA, per germline (reference sequence). The CDR3 sequence is CSASPTGFVETQYF. The CDR3 bases are TGCAGTGCTAGCCCGACAGGGTTTGTGGAGACCCAGTACTTC.

This clonotype was counted many times. The J gene is TRBJ2-1, the V gene TRBV6-2 or TRBV6-3; TRBD2 aligns across 11 bases. Trimming cost V 2 bases and J 9 bases; bases outside gene matches: 15. In germline, CDR1 is MNHEY, CDR2 SVGEGT. The CDR3 has 18 residues. CDR3: CASSYRSSGGARFTEQFF. DNA for the CDR3: TGTGCCAGCAGTTACCGCAGTAGCGGGGGGGCTCGATTCACTGAGCAGTTCTTC.

This clonotype turned up a few times. The rearrangement links TRBV7-2 to TRBJ1-6, with D perhaps matching TRBD1 (5 bases). This CDR3 spans 16 amino acids. Germline V gene lookup returns CDR1 SGHTA and CDR2 FQGNSA. The V gene lost 3 bases and the J gene lost 6 bases, with 15 bases spanning the gap. The CDR3 DNA follows: TGTGCCAGCAGCTTGGTTGGGACGGCTAGTAATTCACCCCTCCACTTT. Translation gives CASSLVGTASNSPLHF.

This clonotype was observed a few times. This chain joins TRBV20-1 and TRBJ1-1, with D unclear. The CDR3 runs to 13 residues. The germline V gene encodes CDR1 DFQATT and CDR2 SNEGSKA (reference sequence). V was pared by 6 bases and J by 1 base, with 12 bases between. DNA for the CDR3: TGCAGTGCCACCTCCTTATGGAACACTGAAGCTTTCTTT. Its translation: CSATSLWNTEAFF.

A few counts support this clonotype. The chain carries TRBV12-3 or TRBV12-4 and TRBJ2-3; the D gene could be TRBD1 or TRBD2 (5 bases each). Trimming cost V 2 bases and J 0 bases, with 12 bases left between them. CDR3 length equals 16 residues. The CDR3: CASSLLIGASTDTQYF. In DNA, the CDR3 is TGTGCCAGCAGTTTACTTATCGGGGCTAGCACAGATACGCAGTATTTT.

This clonotype turned up a few times. The rearrangement uses TRBV7-2 and TRBJ1-2; TRBD1 matches 8 bases. The trim removed 3 bases at V and 1 base at J, leaving 7 bases unmatched. Looked up from germline, CDR1 is SGHTA and CDR2 is FQGNSA. This CDR3 contains 16 residues. CDR3 bases: TGTGCCAGCAGCTTTGGCGGGACAGGCTATAACTATGGCTACACCTTC. Amino acid sequence: CASSFGGTGYNYGYTF.

This clonotype came up a few times. This chain uses TRBV15 with TRBJ2-1; 9 bases align to TRBD2. With V trimmed by 0 bases and J by 3 bases, 9 bases remained unmatched. Germline CDR1 is LNHNV and CDR2 is YYDKDF (reference sequence). The CDR3 runs to 18 residues. CDR3 coding DNA: TGTGCCACCAGCAGAGACTCATTCAGCGGGGGGTACTACAATGAGCAGTTCTTC. This gives the protein CATSRDSFSGGYYNEQFF.

The genes are TRBV12-3 or TRBV12-4 and TRBJ2-7; D gene unclear. The CDR3 is 12 amino acids. Trimming cost V 7 bases and J 4 bases, with 11 bases left between them. The chain's CDR3 is CASMLNSYEQYF. The CDR3 bases are TGTGCCAGCATGTTGAACAGTTACGAGCAGTACTTC.

In this sample, this clonotype turned up a few times. The chain recombines TRBV25-1 with TRBJ2-3; 8 bases match TRBD1. The CDR3 spans 16 residues. Germline CDR1 and CDR2: MGHDK and SYGVNS. The V and J ends lost 4 bases and 2 bases, in that order; junction bases with no gene match: 8. Here the CDR3 DNA reads TGTGCCAGCAGTGTAGGGCGACAGGGGAACACAGATACGCAGTATTTT. Protein sequence: CASSVGRQGNTDTQYF.

This chain joins TRBV24-1 and TRBJ2-2, with D perhaps matching TRBD1 (6 bases). Trimming removed 7 bases at V and 0 bases at J, with 14 bases between. This CDR3 comprises 16 residues. Germline V gene data show CDR1 as KGHDR and CDR2 as SFDVKD. In DNA, the CDR3 is TGTGCCACCAGCACCCCCGGGACATCGAACACCGGGGAGCTGTTTTTT. This encodes CATSTPGTSNTGELFF.

This clonotype was detected many times. The chain uses TRBV12-3 or TRBV12-4 and TRBJ2-7; 7 nucleotides line up with TRBD1. There are 13 residues in the CDR3. The junction had 5 bases not matched to a gene; V was cut back by 6 bases and J by 3 bases. The CDR3 loop reads CASRRGQLYEQYF. CDR3 bases: TGTGCCAGCAGACGGGGACAGCTCTACGAGCAGTACTTC.

Ten or more counts support this clonotype. This chain uses TRBV12-3 or TRBV12-4 with TRBJ2-2; 11 bases are shared with TRBD2. This CDR3 comprises 18 residues. With 5 bases clipped from V and 3 bases from J, the junction kept 11 bases outside the gene matches. As DNA, the CDR3 is TGTGCCAGCAGTCTTGGGACTAGCGGTCTCGGGGACACCGGGGAGCTGTTTTTT. Protein sequence: CASSLGTSGLGDTGELFF.

This clonotype was observed at least ten times. This chain links TRBV7-2 with TRBJ2-7; D call uncertain. Germline V gene data show CDR1 as SGHTA and CDR2 as FQGNSA. The CDR3 sequence is 14 residues long. Trimming stripped 6 bases from V and 0 bases from J, with 12 bases between. CDR3 DNA sequence: TGTGCCAGCAGTTTGGACCGAATCTCCTACGAGCAGTACTTC. The encoded protein is CASSLDRISYEQYF.

In its sample, this clonotype was seen a few times. This chain connects TRBV7-3 to TRBJ2-2, with 10 bases matching TRBD1. In germline, CDR1 is SGHTA, CDR2 FQGTGA. The CDR3 consists of 15 residues. V was pared by 6 bases and J by 5 bases, with 6 bases of the junction left unmatched. CDR3 residues: CASRLTGGHTGELFF. CDR3 bases: TGTGCCAGCAGACTGACAGGGGGCCATACCGGGGAGCTGTTTTTT.

This clonotype was counted only a few times. The chain has TRBV6-5 and TRBJ2-5; tentative D call: TRBD2 (6 bases). V dropped 0 bases and J dropped 4 bases, with 12 bases sitting between them. The V gene's germline CDR1 is MNHEY and CDR2 SVGAGI. The CDR3 totals 15 residues. CDR3 sequence reads: CASSYSSGQRETQYF. The CDR3 bases are TGTGCCAGCAGTTACTCGAGCGGGCAAAGAGAGACCCAGTACTTC.

The count of this clonotype is one. The CDR3 protein is CASSRRTVGSYEQYF. The DNA of the CDR3 is TGTGCCAGCTCACGGAGGACAGTCGGCTCCTACGAGCAGTACTTC. V and J are TRBV18 and TRBJ2-7, with D perhaps matching TRBD1 (6 bases). Germline V gene lookup returns CDR1 KGHSH and CDR2 LQKENI. V shed 4 bases and J shed 0 bases, with 13 bases lying between them. CDR3 size: 15 residues.

In this sample, this clonotype turned up a few times. The rearrangement uses TRBV7-2 and TRBJ2-1, with 10 bases aligning to TRBD2. Germline trimming cut 5 bases from V and 4 bases from J; bases unmatched to any gene: 8. The V gene's germline CDR1 is SGHTA and CDR2 FQGNSA. The CDR3 loop spans 16 amino acids. As DNA, the CDR3 is TGTGCCAGCAGCCCATCCGGACTAGCGGTGTACAATGAGCAGTTCTTC. Protein: CASSPSGLAVYNEQFF.

In DNA, the CDR3 is TGTGCCAGCAGCTTAAAAGTATCAGTTTTGACGAGCTCTGGGGCCAACGTCCTGACTTTC. Encoded protein: CASSLKVSVLTSSGANVLTF. The rearrangement links TRBV7-3 to TRBJ2-6; D call uncertain. Trimming removed 1 base at V and 0 bases at J, with 19 bases between. CDR3 length: 20 residues. Germline CDR1 reads SGHTA; CDR2 reads FQGTGA. The whole variable domain, filled in from reference TRBV7-3 and TRBJ2-6, reads GAGVSQTPSNKVTEKGKYVELRCDPISGHTALYWYRQSLGQGPEFLIYFQGTGAADDSGLPNDRFFAVRPEGSVSTLKIQRTERGDSAVYLCASSLKVSVLTSSGANVLTFGAGSRLTVL.

The rearrangement links TRBV29-1 to TRBJ2-1, with 11 bases aligning to TRBD2. V was clipped by 1 base and J by 0 bases; unmatched bases: 8. The CDR3 loop spans 18 amino acids. Germline CDR1 SQVTM, CDR2 ANQGSEA. Written as DNA, the CDR3 is TGCAGCGTTGAAGGTGGGACTAGCGGATTCGTCTCCTACAATGAGCAGTTCTTC. Translated: CSVEGGTSGFVSYNEQFF.

The chain combines TRBV5-1 with TRBJ1-2, with D hard to call. The CDR3 consists of 13 residues. Germline values: CDR1 SGHRS, CDR2 YFSETQ. With 4 bases removed from V and 4 bases from J, the gap between germline ends came to 11 bases. The DNA of the CDR3 is TGCGCCAGCAGCCTGGACGGACGCTATGGCTACACCTTC. This gives the protein CASSLDGRYGYTF.

This clonotype was observed a few times. This chain links TRBV11-2 with TRBJ1-1; no clear D gene. In germline, CDR1 is SGHAT, CDR2 FQNNGV. The germline V and J ends were trimmed by 1 base and 9 bases, with 12 bases remaining between them. The CDR3 consists of 13 residues. CDR3 in amino acids: CASSLAGSAQAFF. The CDR3 coding sequence is TGTGCCAGCAGCTTAGCGGGATCCGCTCAAGCTTTCTTT.

The V and J genes are TRBV30 and TRBJ2-2; TRBD1 matches 7 bases. CDR1 is GTSNPN and CDR2 is SVGIG in the germline V gene (reference sequence). The CDR3 is 15 residues long. With V trimmed by 0 bases and J by 5 bases, 6 bases remained unmatched. The CDR3 is CAWSVMGQSTGELFF. The CDR3 DNA is TGTGCCTGGAGTGTTATGGGACAGAGTACCGGGGAGCTGTTTTTT. The whole variable domain, remainder taken from reference TRBV30 and TRBJ2-2, is SQTIHQWPATLVQPVGSPLSLECTVEGTSNPNLYWYRQAAGRGLQLLFYSVGIGQISSEVPQNLSASRPQDRQFILSSKKLLLSDSGFYLCAWSVMGQSTGELFFGEGSRLTVL.

A few counts support this clonotype. This chain joins TRBV7-6 and TRBJ2-3; 7 bases map to TRBD1. The germline V gene has CDR1 SGHVS and CDR2 FNYEAQ. This CDR3 is 18 amino acids long. Trimming cost V 1 base and J 2 bases; bases outside gene matches: 12. The CDR3 reads CASSLVFQSGGPTDTQYF. In nucleotides, the CDR3 is TGTGCCAGCAGCTTAGTTTTCCAGTCAGGGGGACCCACAGATACGCAGTATTTT.

This clonotype was observed a handful of times. This chain links TRBV29-1 with TRBJ2-3; 7 bases line up with TRBD2. CDR3 length: 14 amino acids. Germline V CDR1 and CDR2: SQVTM, ANQGSEA. V dropped 0 bases and J dropped 6; count of bases not matched to a gene: 6. The CDR3 bases are TGCAGCGTTGAAGATCTCGCGGGAGTGGATACGCAGTATTTT. Translation: CSVEDLAGVDTQYF.

This clonotype was picked up many times. This rearrangement joins TRBV9 to TRBJ2-1; the D is unclear. The CDR3 consists of 13 residues. Germline CDR1 SGDLS, CDR2 YYNGEE. Trimming took off 4 bases at V and 9 bases at J, with 14 bases between the two ends. The CDR3 nucleotides are TGTGCCAGCAGCCCCTCATTAGTGGCTGAGCAGTTCTTC. Its protein is CASSPSLVAEQFF.

This clonotype was picked up many times. The chain recombines TRBV6-1 with TRBJ1-2; tentatively, D is TRBD1 (6 bases). The CDR3 consists of 13 residues. Germline V gives CDR1 MNHNS, CDR2 SASEGT. Trimming shortened V by 6 bases and J by 4 bases, and 12 bases separated the two germline ends. CDR3 protein: CASRADSSYGYTF. CDR3 nucleotide sequence: TGTGCCAGCAGGGCGGACAGTAGCTATGGCTACACCTTC.